The clone carrying this TCR beta chain was observed a few times. The antigen is not known. By 5'RACE with 10-nucleotide random UMIs, the cDNA was made. Sequencing of 15-18 subjects in each run yielded over 180 million TCR-beta sequences. Via MiXCR, TCRdb re-called the 5' RACE reads, giving one row per CDR3 protein. The sample shows around 30,000 distinct CDR3 sequences, 16% of them seen only once. This sample is drawn from a study of neurological immune-mediated disorders. Study conclusions and caveats: Private repertoires in all groups were suggested by the absence of shared CDR3 amino acid sequences among expanded clones across subjects.

Time point defined: technical triplicate 3. The sorted libraries started from about a million CD4+ or CD8+ T cells. The CDR3 is 14 residues long. The V segment lost 5 bases and the J segment 6 bases; nucleotides outside the gene matches: 7. Per germline, CDR1 SGHVS and CDR2 FNYEAQ. The material sequenced was CD4+ T cells from blood. The V gene is TRBV7-6, the J gene TRBJ2-1; 7 bases fit TRBD2. The source is a female donor with HTLV-1-associated myelopathy (HAM/TSP). The CDR3 region is CASSPLTSSNEQFF. The DNA of the CDR3 is TGTGCCAGCAGCCCTTTGACTAGCAGCAATGAGCAGTTCTTC.